Reported below is one T cell receptor beta chain. CDR1 is LNHDA, CDR2 SQIVND, per germline (reference sequence). The length of the CDR3 is 17 residues. V dropped 3 bases and J dropped 2; count of bases not matched to a gene: 11. In the original processing: For nucleated cells, counts were estimated from reference gene primer amplification. TCRdb keeps only in-frame clones here, not all; method: immunoSEQ multiplex PCR. The V and J calls and clone size come from that table; D and trimming were worked out from the DNA. The sample consists of a few hundred thousand clones, roughly 82% of them appearing once. This sample is drawn from a study of blood T cell repertoires in COVID-19.

This chain uses TRBV19 with TRBJ2-5; 8 bases align to TRBD1. This TCR came from a woman aged 40 to 50 who had recovered from COVID-19. Sequences were obtained from peripheral blood. The CDR3 spells CASSIGRGLLTQETQYF. The CDR3 DNA reads TGTGCCAGTAGTATTGGCAGGGGGCTTCTCACTCAAGAGACCCAGTACTTC.